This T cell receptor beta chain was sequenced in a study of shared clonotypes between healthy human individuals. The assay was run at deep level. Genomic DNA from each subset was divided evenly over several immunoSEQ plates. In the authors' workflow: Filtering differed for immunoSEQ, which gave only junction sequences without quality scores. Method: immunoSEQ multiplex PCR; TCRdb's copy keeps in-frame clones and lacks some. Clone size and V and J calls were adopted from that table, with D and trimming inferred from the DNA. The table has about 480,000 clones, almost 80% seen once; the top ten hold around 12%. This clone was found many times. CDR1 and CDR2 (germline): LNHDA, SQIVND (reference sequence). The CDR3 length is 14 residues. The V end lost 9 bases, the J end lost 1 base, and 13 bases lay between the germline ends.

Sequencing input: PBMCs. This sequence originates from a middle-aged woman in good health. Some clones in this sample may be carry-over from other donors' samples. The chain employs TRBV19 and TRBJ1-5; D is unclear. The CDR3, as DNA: TGTGCCAGCCCAGAGGAGGGCAGCAATCAGCCCCAGCATTTT. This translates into CASPEEGSNQPQHF.